These T cell receptor beta chains were read from a single sample in a study of T cell changes during pregnancy in multiple sclerosis. Sequencing used immunoSEQ multiplex PCR; TCRdb keeps in-frame clones, though not all of them. The data contain approximately 46,000 clones, 75% to 90% of them seen just once; the ten biggest clones take up under 9.5%. The sample was CD8+ T cells from peripheral blood mononuclear cells, taken in the second trimester of pregnancy. These receptors all stem from a female donor with multiple sclerosis, enrolled in a pregnancy study. Each CDR3 is given with its conserved first and last residue. D genes are given only for firm matches. The size entry is marked missing in some rows and otherwise reads once, few, many or a size class.

d_call cdr3_length clone_size j_call v_call cdr3_nt cdr3_aa
NA 14 NA TRBJ2-3 TRBV9 TGTGCCAGCCAGGGGGGCACCCTCACAGATACGCAGTATTTT CASQGGTLTDTQYF
NA 12 NA TRBJ2-7 TRBV5-1 TGCGCCAGCAGCGCGGACACTCTCGAGCAGTACTTC CASSADTLEQYF
NA 14 NA TRBJ1-2 TRBV7-9 TGTGCCAGCACAGGAATGATGGGCCACTATGGCTACACCTTC CASTGMMGHYGYTF
NA 15 NA TRBJ1-2 TRBV2 TGTGCCAGCAGTGAAGCGGGGGCGAGGAACTATGGCTACACCTTC CASSEAGARNYGYTF
NA 16 once TRBJ2-7 TRBV13 TGTGCCAGCAGCTCCCCCGGAGGGGACCTCTCCTACGAGCAGTACTTC CASSSPGGDLSYEQYF
NA 16 NA TRBJ1-1 TRBV6-5 TGTGCCAGCAGTTACGGGATAACGGGAAGCGGCACTGAAGCTTTCTTT CASSYGITGSGTEAFF
NA 16 once TRBJ2-2 TRBV13 TGTGCCAGCAGCCCCACCACTCTGACTAACACCGGGGAGCTGTTTTTT CASSPTTLTNTGELFF
NA 14 NA TRBJ1-5 TRBV15 TGTGCCACCAGCAGGGGCTACAGTGATCAGCCCCAGCATTTT CATSRGYSDQPQHF
NA 15 once TRBJ2-7 TRBV6-5 TGTGCCAGCAGTTACGGGGCGGGAAGGGCCTACGAGCAGTACTTC CASSYGAGRAYEQYF
NA 13 NA TRBJ2-5 TRBV4-1 TGCGCCAGCAGCCAAGATACAGAAGAGACCCAGTACTTC CASSQDTEETQYF
NA 12 NA TRBJ1-3 TRBV10-3 TGTGCCATCAGGCCAGATGGAAACACCATATATTTT CAIRPDGNTIYF
NA 13 NA TRBJ1-1 TRBV6-6 TGTGCCAGCAGGGTACAGCCGAACACTGAAGCTTTCTTT CASRVQPNTEAFF
NA 18 NA TRBJ1-4 TRBV14 TGTGCCAGCAGCCAAGGCGTGGGACTCCAAACAACTAATGAAAAACTGTTTTTT CASSQGVGLQTTNEKLFF
NA 14 NA TRBJ1-1 TRBV11-2 TGTGCCAGCAGCCTCAAGGGGATTCTCACTGAAGCTTTCTTT CASSLKGILTEAFF
NA 14 NA TRBJ2-3 TRBV2 TGTGCCAGCAGAATGCGGGCCGCCCCAGATACGCAGTATTTT CASRMRAAPDTQYF
NA 13 NA TRBJ1-1 TRBV28 TGTGCCAGCAGTTTAGGGGCGAGCACTGAAGCTTTCTTT CASSLGASTEAFF
NA 14 NA TRBJ2-7 TRBV5-6 TGTGCCAGCAGCCCAGCAGGATCCAGAGACGAGCAGTACTTC CASSPAGSRDEQYF
TRBD1 16 once TRBJ1-1 TRBV9 TGTGCCAGCAGCGAGAGCAGGGGGCGAGTGGGTACTGAAGCTTTCTTT CASSESRGRVGTEAFF
TRBD2 16 once TRBJ2-3 TRBV5-1 TGCGCCAGCAGCCTATCTAGCGGGGGGGCTTTTGATACGCAGTATTTT CASSLSSGGAFDTQYF
NA 15 NA TRBJ1-1 TRBV6-5 TGTGCCAGCAGACCTACGACAGCCCGGAACACTGAAGCTTTCTTT CASRPTTARNTEAFF
NA 11 NA TRBJ1-2 TRBV10-2 TGCGCCACAGAGGGGGACTATGGCTACACCTTC CATEGDYGYTF
NA 16 NA TRBJ2-7 TRBV27 TGTGCCAGCAGTTTTTCCCTCGGGCGGAGGTCCTACGAGCAGTACTTC CASSFSLGRRSYEQYF
NA 11 NA TRBJ1-1 TRBV2 TGTGCCAGCCTCGGAGAAGGGGCAACTTTCTTT CASLGEGATFF
NA 13 NA TRBJ1-1 TRBV15 TGTGCCACCAGGATATTGGGGGGCACTGAAGCTTTCTTT CATRILGGTEAFF
NA 14 NA TRBJ1-1 TRBV15 TGTGCCACCAGCAGAGATAAGGCGGACACTGAAGCTTTCTTT CATSRDKADTEAFF
NA 15 NA TRBJ2-7 TRBV9 TGTGCCAGCAGCGTAGACGGAGGGGAAGGCGACGAGCAGTACTTC CASSVDGGEGDEQYF
TRBD1 16 NA TRBJ1-2 TRBV4-1 TGCGCCAGCAGCCAAGTGCCGGGACAGGATTTTTATGGCTACACCTTC CASSQVPGQDFYGYTF
NA 14 once TRBJ2-1 TRBV7-6 TGTGCCAGCAGCCCGCGGGCCTACTACAATGAGCAGTTCTTC CASSPRAYYNEQFF
NA 12 NA TRBJ2-1 TRBV27 TGTGCCGGTGGCTCAGGCCCAGGTGAGCAGTTCTTC CAGGSGPGEQFF
NA 15 NA TRBJ1-4 TRBV2 TGTGCCAGCAGTGAACGGGGTTGGGCTAATGAAAAACTGTTTTTT CASSERGWANEKLFF
TRBD1 14 NA TRBJ1-5 TRBV30 TGTGCCTGGAGTGCTGACAGGGGAAATCAGCCCCAGCATTTT CAWSADRGNQPQHF
NA 15 NA TRBJ1-1 TRBV19 TGTGCCAGTAGTATCTCTAGAACGGTCACGGAGAGAGCTTTCTTT CASSISRTVTERAFF
TRBD2 15 NA TRBJ2-7 TRBV6-1 TGTGCCAGCAGTGAGGGACTAGCGGGGGTCTACGAGCAGTACTTC CASSEGLAGVYEQYF
NA 16 NA TRBJ1-3 TRBV28 TGTGCCAGCAGTTTATGGGGGGGATTGGAAGGAAACACCATATATTTT CASSLWGGLEGNTIYF
NA 14 NA TRBJ2-7 TRBV19 TGTGCCACCTCACCCAGACAGGATCGGTACGAGCAGTACTTC CATSPRQDRYEQYF
NA 13 NA TRBJ2-1 TRBV27 TGTGCCAGCAGTTTATCGAGCGACTATGAGCAGTTCTTC CASSLSSDYEQFF
NA 17 NA TRBJ1-1 TRBV27 TGTGCCAGCAGTTTAAGGGGGAGGGGTGATAGGAACACTGAAGCTTTCTTT CASSLRGRGDRNTEAFF
TRBD1 15 NA TRBJ2-7 TRBV29-1 TGCAGCGTGTACGGTCCGGGACAGGGGTACTACGAGCAGTACTTC CSVYGPGQGYYEQYF
NA 14 NA TRBJ1-5 TRBV28 TGTGCCAGCAGACTGGACAGCCTAATCTGGCCCCAGCATTTT CASRLDSLIWPQHF
NA 14 few TRBJ2-7 TRBV5-1 TGCGCCAGCAGCGAGACTAACCCCTACTACGAGCAGTACTTC CASSETNPYYEQYF
NA 15 NA TRBJ1-1 TRBV28 TGTGCCAGCAGTCAGGGGTCGGGGATGAACACTGAAGCTTTCTTT CASSQGSGMNTEAFF
NA 16 NA TRBJ1-1 TRBV7-3 TGTGCCAGCAGCACCCACGGGGATGGGGTGAGGACTGAAGCTTTCTTT CASSTHGDGVRTEAFF
TRBD2 16 NA TRBJ2-3 TRBV4-1 TGCGCCAGCAGCCGACCTGGGAGGGTGGGAACAGATACGCAGTATTTT CASSRPGRVGTDTQYF
NA 14 once TRBJ2-1 TRBV6-5 TGTGCCAGCACCCCCGGGACTTTCTACAATGAGCAGTTCTTC CASTPGTFYNEQFF
TRBD2 14 NA TRBJ2-1 TRBV7-9 TGTGCCAGCAGCACTAGCGGGGGGGACAATGAGCAGTTCTTC CASSTSGGDNEQFF
NA 14 NA TRBJ1-2 TRBV2 TGTGCCAGCAGGAGGACACCGAATAACTATGGCTACACCTTC CASRRTPNNYGYTF
NA 14 NA TRBJ1-1 TRBV19 TGTGCCAGTAGTATAGATCTGGCGGACACTGAAGCTTTCTTT CASSIDLADTEAFF
NA 15 NA TRBJ1-4 TRBV23-1 TGCGCCAGCCGGGAAAGAGTCCTAGCGATGAAAAAACTGTTTTTT CASRERVLAMKKLFF
TRBD2 14 NA TRBJ2-7 TRBV6-1 TGTGCCAGCAGTGGGCGGGGGGGCCGCTACGAGCAGTACTTC CASSGRGGRYEQYF
TRBD2 18 NA TRBJ2-3 TRBV7-9 TGTGCCAGCAGCTCCCCGGGACTAACACTCAAGGACACAGATACGCAGTATTTT CASSSPGLTLKDTDTQYF